Listed here is a single TCR beta chain. Here immunoSEQ multiplex PCR was the method, and the copy in TCRdb shows in-frame clones only, minus some. The sample gives over 45,000 clones, 85% of which show up once; roughly 13% is in the top ten. This sample is part of a study of blood T cell repertoires in COVID-19. The germline V gene has CDR1 LNHDA and CDR2 SQIVND (reference sequence). The CDR3 is 15 residues long. V was trimmed by 6 bases and J by 3 bases, leaving 15 bases between them. The TCR comes from a human donor in a cohort sampled during active COVID-19. The sample was peripheral blood. The chain has TRBV19 and TRBJ1-5; possible D gene TRBD1, 5 bases. The CDR3 DNA follows: TGTGCCAGTAGCCCAGCGACCAGGGCCAATCAGCCCCAGCATTTT. It is translated as CASSPATRANQPQHF.